Listed below are T cell receptor beta chains from one sample, sequenced in a study of shared T cell receptors in the human thymus. The protocol was immunoSEQ multiplex PCR, while the TCRdb copy is restricted to in-frame clones and leaves out a portion. The repertoire includes approximately 730,000 clones, approximately 85% of them detected once, and roughly 0.01% sits in the top ten. These same data were also listed under a study on human thymus T cells.

Sequencing input: thymocytes. The receptors here all came from a girl less than two years old with a congenital heart defect. Both conserved end residues are part of each CDR3. A D gene is named only where the DNA matches it firmly. Not every row has a clone size; where given, it reads once, few, many or a size class.

clone_size	j_call	d_call	v_call	cdr3_aa	cdr3_nt
.	TRBJ1-2	.	TRBV20-1	CSAIVLRGYTF	TGCAGTGCCATCGTACTCCGGGGCTACACCTTC
.	TRBJ1-1	TRBD1	TRBV7-2	CASSLALKIDRGDTEAFF	TGTGCCAGCAGCTTAGCCCTGAAAATAGACAGGGGCGACACTGAAGCTTTCTTT
.	TRBJ1-5	.	TRBV28	CASHTGPGQPQHF	TGTGCCAGCCATACAGGCCCTGGGCAGCCCCAGCATTTT
.	TRBJ2-7	.	TRBV10-1	CASSDSGSSGEQYF	TGCGCCAGCAGTGATTCGGGGAGCTCGGGCGAGCAGTACTTC
few	TRBJ2-7	.	TRBV10-1	CASSKDRRLGYEQYF	TGCGCCAGCAGTAAGGACAGACGTCTGGGCTACGAGCAGTACTTC
.	TRBJ1-6	TRBD1	TRBV11-2	CASGPPGQYNSPLHF	TGTGCCAGCGGACCCCCGGGACAGTATAATTCACCCCTCCACTTT
.	TRBJ1-1	.	TRBV4-1	CASSQGSPAAIMNTEAFF	TGCGCCAGCAGCCAAGGGTCCCCGGCGGCTATTATGAACACTGAAGCTTTCTTT
.	TRBJ2-3	TRBD2	TRBV28	CASGSHPLAGGSVDTQYF	TGTGCCAGCGGCTCCCACCCCCTAGCGGGGGGGTCCGTAGATACGCAGTATTTT
.	TRBJ1-1	.	TRBV6-5	CASSYGTPWRTEAFF	TGTGCCAGCAGTTATGGGACTCCGTGGCGTACTGAAGCTTTCTTT
.	TRBJ1-6	TRBD1	TRBV7-9	CASSTQGAWNSPLHF	TGTGCCAGCAGCACACAGGGGGCTTGGAATTCACCCCTCCACTTT
.	TRBJ1-5	TRBD1	TRBV28	CASSRYTPGPRDRGWWFSNQPQHF	TGTGCCAGCAGTCGGTACACCCCGGGACCCCGGGACAGGGGATGGTGGTTTTCCAATCAGCCCCAGCATTTT
.	TRBJ2-6	TRBD1	TRBV2	CASSEWVNRGTVLSGANVLTF	TGTGCCAGCAGTGAATGGGTTAACAGGGGAACGGTTCTATCTGGGGCCAACGTCCTGACTTTC
.	TRBJ1-2	TRBD1	TRBV4-3	CASSQIRADREYHGYTF	TGCGCCAGCAGCCAAATTAGAGCGGACAGGGAGTATCACGGCTACACCTTC
.	TRBJ2-7	.	TRBV9	CASSVRDSSYEQYF	TGTGCCAGCAGCGTACGTGACAGCTCCTACGAGCAGTACTTC
.	TRBJ1-6	.	TRBV4-3	CASSQEHQGQTPLHF	TGCGCCAGCAGCCAAGAACATCAGGGTCAAACACCCCTCCACTTT
.	TRBJ2-7	TRBD2	TRBV7-2	CASSFGGACSYEQYF	TGTGCCAGCAGCTTCGGGGGGGCCTGCTCCTACGAGCAGTACTTC
.	TRBJ2-6	.	TRBV6-5	CASSSAGYPGANVLTF	TGTGCCAGCAGTTCCGCGGGGTACCCTGGGGCCAACGTCCTGACTTTC
.	TRBJ2-2	TRBD1	TRBV5-4	CASSSGQANTGELFF	TGTGCCAGCAGCTCGGGACAGGCTAACACCGGGGAGCTGTTTTTT
few	TRBJ2-5	.	TRBV7-2	CASSQKSDGGETQYF	TGTGCCAGCAGCCAAAAGTCTGACGGGGGAGAGACCCAGTACTTC
.	TRBJ2-3	.	TRBV28	CASSPNRGGSPLTDTQYF	TGTGCCAGCAGTCCGAACAGGGGAGGTTCGCCCCTCACAGATACGCAGTATTTT
.	TRBJ2-2	TRBD2	TRBV27	CASSSGTSGETGELFF	TGTGCCAGCAGTTCCGGGACTAGCGGGGAAACCGGGGAGCTGTTTTTT
.	TRBJ2-7	.	TRBV5-4	CASSLLPAGGPAEQYF	TGTGCCAGCAGCCTACTACCCGCCGGGGGTCCCGCCGAGCAGTACTTC
.	TRBJ2-7	.	TRBV4-3	CASSQVFGDSYEQYF	TGCGCCAGCAGCCAAGTTTTCGGGGACTCCTACGAGCAGTACTTC
once	TRBJ1-1	.	TRBV7-3	CASSQWGRTVRMNTEAFF	TGTGCCAGCAGCCAGTGGGGGCGGACAGTGAGGATGAACACTGAAGCTTTCTTT
.	TRBJ1-2	.	TRBV7-2	CASSRLGRVPYGYTF	TGTGCCAGCAGCCGTCTCGGCAGGGTCCCTTATGGCTACACCTTC
.	TRBJ1-1	TRBD1	TRBV27	CASRRGGSNTEAFF	TGTGCCAGCAGGCGAGGGGGCTCGAACACTGAAGCTTTCTTT
once	TRBJ1-1	.	TRBV15	CATSRNWVGGMNTEAFF	TGTGCCACCAGCAGAAACTGGGTAGGGGGAATGAACACTGAAGCTTTCTTT
few	TRBJ2-2	.	TRBV14	CASSPEVTTPNTGELFF	TGTGCCAGCAGCCCGGAGGTAACTACACCGAACACCGGGGAGCTGTTTTTT
.	TRBJ1-1	.	TRBV2	CASNKNTEAFF	TGTGCCAGCAACAAAAACACTGAAGCTTTCTTT
.	TRBJ2-7	.	TRBV15	CATSNGGPSYEQYF	TGTGCCACCAGCAACGGGGGGCCTTCCTACGAGCAGTACTTC
.	TRBJ2-1	TRBD2	TRBV6-5	CASSYFKRGGFFF	TGTGCCAGCAGTTACTTTAAGCGGGGGGGGTTTTTCTTC
.	TRBJ1-4	.	TRBV5-1	CASSLAPIYPNEKLFF	TGCGCCAGCAGCTTAGCTCCGATTTACCCTAATGAAAAACTGTTTTTT
.	TRBJ1-5	.	TRBV18	CASSPGENQPQHF	TGTGCCAGCTCACCAGGAGAGAATCAGCCCCAGCATTTT
.	TRBJ1-3	TRBD1	TRBV5-6	CASSSKGQGRNTIYF	TGTGCCAGCAGTTCTAAAGGACAGGGGAGAAACACCATATATTTT
.	TRBJ2-2	.	TRBV29-1	CSAAQGISGELFF	TGCAGCGCCGCACAGGGAATCTCCGGGGAGCTGTTTTTT
once	TRBJ2-7	.	TRBV21-1	CASSRWDRHYEQYF	TGTGCCAGCAGCAGATGGGACAGGCACTACGAGCAGTACTTC
few	TRBJ2-7	TRBD2	TRBV15	CATSRDLVAGSLYEQYF	TGTGCCACCAGCAGAGATCTGGTAGCGGGGAGCCTTTACGAGCAGTACTTC
.	TRBJ2-5	.	TRBV6-5	CAAGAQETQYF	TGTGCCGCGGGGGCCCAAGAGACCCAGTACTTC
.	TRBJ1-2	.	TRBV5-1	CASSLPTTGSSYGYTF	TGCGCCAGCAGCTTACCGACGACAGGCTCCTCCTATGGCTACACCTTC
.	TRBJ1-2	.	TRBV19	CASSLRGNYTF	TGTGCCAGTAGTCTCAGGGGAAACTACACCTTC
.	TRBJ1-2	.	TRBV20-1	CSAQTYGYTF	TGCAGTGCTCAGACTTATGGCTACACCTTC